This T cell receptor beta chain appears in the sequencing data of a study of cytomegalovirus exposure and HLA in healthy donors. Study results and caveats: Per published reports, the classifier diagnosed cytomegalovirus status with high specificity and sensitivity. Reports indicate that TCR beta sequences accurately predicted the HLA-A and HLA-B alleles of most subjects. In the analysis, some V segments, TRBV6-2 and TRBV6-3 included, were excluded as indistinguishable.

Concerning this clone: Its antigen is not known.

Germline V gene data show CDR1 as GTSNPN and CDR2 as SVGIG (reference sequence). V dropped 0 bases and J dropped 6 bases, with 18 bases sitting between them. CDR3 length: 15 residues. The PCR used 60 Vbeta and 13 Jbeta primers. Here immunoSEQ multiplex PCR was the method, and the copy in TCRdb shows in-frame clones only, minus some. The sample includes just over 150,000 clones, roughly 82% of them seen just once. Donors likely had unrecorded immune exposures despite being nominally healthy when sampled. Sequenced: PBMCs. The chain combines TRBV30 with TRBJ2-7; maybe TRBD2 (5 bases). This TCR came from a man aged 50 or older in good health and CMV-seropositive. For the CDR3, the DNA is TGTGCCTGGAGTGTACCGGGAAGGGCGGTGGTCGAGCAGTACGTC. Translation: CAWSVPGRAVVEQYV.